Sequencing of this TCR beta chain was carried out in a study of OX40 agonist ivuxolimab in advanced cancers. Study context: Every patient in dose escalation had hepatocellular carcinoma, melanoma, renal cell or head and neck cancer.

CDR1 and CDR2 (germline): MDHEN, SYDVKM. V lost 10 bases and J lost 5; bases outside the gene matches: 13. This CDR3 contains 15 residues. This clone is a singleton in its sample. Its antigen is not identified. Study-wide points: Within 6 weeks, CD4+ and CD8+ blood T cells expanded clonally at 0.1 to 3.0 mg/kg. Among some nonresponders, normalized T-cell clonal expansion was also low.

TCRdb's copy holds only in-frame clones and misses some; the assay was immunoSEQ multiplex PCR. The table lists tens of thousands of clones, 91% of them singletons. The sample consisted of CD4+ or CD8+ T cells sorted from blood, taken in a trial of the OX40 agonist ivuxolimab. The source is an adult with an advanced solid tumor such as melanoma, head and neck, liver or kidney cancer. This chain joins TRBV28 and TRBJ2-2; the match to TRBD1 covers 7 bases. The chain's CDR3 is CAISKRDSRTGELFF. CDR3 nucleotides: TGTGCCATATCTAAACGGGACAGTAGGACCGGGGAGCTGTTTTTT.